The 8 T cell receptor beta chains given below trace back to one sample, sequenced in a study of cytomegalovirus exposure and HLA in healthy donors. Assay used: immunoSEQ multiplex PCR; TCRdb lists only in-frame clones, some missing. The table shows roughly 180,000 clones, with around nine tenths occurring only once. Material for sequencing was PBMCs. These receptors were taken from a man younger than 40 in good health and CMV-seropositive.

A single count supports this clone. CDR3 sequence reads: CSVERARDYTF. CDR3 nucleotide sequence: TGCAGCGTTGAACGGGCCCGAGACTACACCTTC. This chain links TRBV29-1 with TRBJ1-2, with D unresolved. With 2 bases removed from V and 10 bases from J, the gap between germline ends came to 11 bases. The CDR3 totals 11 residues. Germline CDR1 SQVTM, CDR2 ANQGSEA.

Note on this clone: The same CDR3 also results from other DNA sequences found in this sample. The gene calls are TRBV5-4 and TRBJ2-5; D possibly matches TRBD1 or TRBD2 (6 bases each). Germline loops: CDR1 SGHNT, CDR2 YYREEE (reference sequence). Trimming stripped 4 bases from V and 2 bases from J, with 12 bases between. The CDR3 covers 14 residues. The CDR3, as DNA: TGTGCCAGCAGCCTTGGGGGGCTACAAGAGACCCAGTACTTC. This gives the protein CASSLGGLQETQYF.

This sequence joins TRBV27 and TRBJ2-7; 7 bases line up with TRBD1. Germline V lookup: CDR1 MNHEY, CDR2 SMNVEV (reference sequence). The CDR3 is made up of 13 amino acids. V dropped 6 bases and J dropped 3; count of bases not matched to a gene: 5. The DNA for the CDR3 is TGTGCCAGCAGCGAGGGACAGATCTACGAGCAGTACTTC. Translating gives CASSEGQIYEQYF.

The chain is built from TRBV7-9 and TRBJ2-7; D is undetermined. CDR1 SEHNR and CDR2 FQNEAQ come from the germline V gene (reference sequence). The V end was cut by 6 bases, the J end by 5 bases, with 14 bases between. The CDR3 has 13 residues. The CDR3: CASRPNGPDEQYF. The CDR3 nucleotides are TGTGCCAGCAGACCGAACGGTCCGGACGAGCAGTACTTC.

The chain carries TRBV6-5 and TRBJ1-2, with 8 bases matching TRBD1. Germline V CDR1 and CDR2: MNHEY, SVGAGI. The CDR3 spans 13 residues. After removal of 5 bases from V and 7 bases from J, the junction contained 6 bases not matched to a gene. In DNA, the CDR3 is TGTGCCAGCAGTAACGACAGGGGCACTGGCTACACCTTC. Translated: CASSNDRGTGYTF.

This clone was picked up a small number of times. The chain combines TRBV28 with TRBJ1-2; D not certain. Germline CDR1 is MDHEN and CDR2 is SYDVKM. This CDR3 has 13 amino acids. Trimming took off 7 bases at V and 10 bases at J, with 19 bases between the two ends. CDR3: CASNLLSPRDYTF. CDR3 nucleotides: TGTGCCAGCAATCTTCTTAGCCCCCGGGACTACACCTTC.

This chain uses TRBV7-2 with TRBJ2-5; 7 bases line up with TRBD1. The V gene's germline CDR1 is SGHTA and CDR2 FQGNSA. This CDR3 has 16 amino acids. Trimming removed 4 bases from V and 4 bases from J; junction bases left unmatched: 12. CDR3: CASSSRQGSVRETQYF. DNA of the CDR3: TGTGCCAGCAGCTCCAGACAGGGCAGTGTTCGAGAGACCCAGTACTTC.

The rearrangement uses TRBV28 and TRBJ1-4; 7 bases fit TRBD1. This CDR3 spans 14 amino acids. Germline assignment: CDR1 MDHEN and CDR2 SYDVKM. The junction had 7 bases not matched to a gene; V was cut back by 6 bases and J by 6 bases. The DNA of the CDR3 is TGTGCCAGCAGGAAGGGGGCGCCTGATGAAAAACTGTTTTTT. It encodes CASRKGAPDEKLFF.